This T cell receptor beta chain was retrieved from a study of PD-L1 blockade in urothelial cancer. Across the whole study: Male sex and bladder-origin urothelial cancer were recorded for about 85% of the roughly 29 patients. Analysis of blood occurred 3 weeks (second dose) and 6 weeks after treatment start. Overall study findings and caveats: Sub-median blood TCR clonality before treatment predicted longer survival.

The time point denotes: pretreatment peripheral blood. Patient disease was locally advanced or metastatic urothelial carcinoma. The data were produced by immunoSEQ multiplex PCR, yet TCRdb's version contains in-frame clones alone and is incomplete. The sample lists roughly 54,000 clones, roughly 89% occurring once. Trimming shortened V by 3 bases and J by 2 bases, and 14 bases separated the two germline ends. CDR1 is LNHDA and CDR2 is SQIVND in the germline V gene (reference sequence). The CDR3 has 16 residues. A remark on this clone: The antigen is not known.

The source material was PBMCs, sampled around atezolizumab (anti-PD-L1) treatment. The receptor's source is a woman between 55 and 75 years old with urothelial cancer. The chain has TRBV19 and TRBJ2-1; D is unclear. CDR3 loop: CASSIIPALTYNEQFF. CDR3 bases: TGTGCCAGTAGTATTATCCCTGCCCTAACCTACAATGAGCAGTTCTTC.